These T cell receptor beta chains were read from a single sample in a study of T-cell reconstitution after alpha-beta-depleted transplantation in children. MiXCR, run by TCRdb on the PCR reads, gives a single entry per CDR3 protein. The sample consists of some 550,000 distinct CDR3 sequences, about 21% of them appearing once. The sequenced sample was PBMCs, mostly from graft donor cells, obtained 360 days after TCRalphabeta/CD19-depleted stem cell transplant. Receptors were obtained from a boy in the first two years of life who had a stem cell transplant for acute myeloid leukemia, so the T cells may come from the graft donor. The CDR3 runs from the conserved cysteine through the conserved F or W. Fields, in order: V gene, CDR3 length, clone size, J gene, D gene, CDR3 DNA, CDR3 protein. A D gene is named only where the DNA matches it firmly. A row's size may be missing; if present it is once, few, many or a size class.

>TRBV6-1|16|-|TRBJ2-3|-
TGTGCCAGCAGCGCGGACAGATACCGGTTCACAGATACGCAGTATTTT
CASSADRYRFTDTQYF
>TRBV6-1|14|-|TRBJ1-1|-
TGTGCCAGCAAGGAAGGGGGGCTTCTCCCTGAAGCTTTCTTT
CASKEGGLLPEAFF
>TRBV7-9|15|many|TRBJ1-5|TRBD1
TGTGCCAGCAGGTTGAAGGGACAGGCAAATCAGCCCCAGCATTTT
CASRLKGQANQPQHF
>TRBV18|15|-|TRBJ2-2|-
TGTGCCAGCTCACCAGATACAAGACGCACCGGGGAGCTGTTTTTT
CASSPDTRRTGELFF
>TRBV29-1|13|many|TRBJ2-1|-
TGCAGCGTTCGGCCTCTTACGTACAATGAGCAGTTCTTC
CSVRPLTYNEQFF
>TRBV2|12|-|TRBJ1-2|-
TGTGCCAGCAGCCCAAGACATTATGGCTACACCTTC
CASSPRHYGYTF
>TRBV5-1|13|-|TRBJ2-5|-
TGCGCAACTTCGCGGGGGCGAGAAGAGACCCAGTACTTC
CATSRGREETQYF
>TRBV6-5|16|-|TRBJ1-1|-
TGTGCCAGCAGTTACTCGCCCTCAGTCGTCAACACTGAAGCTTTCTTT
CASSYSPSVVNTEAFF
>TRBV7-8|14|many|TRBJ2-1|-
TGTGCCAGCAGCTTACGGGGGGCGCGGGATGAGCAGTTCTTC
CASSLRGARDEQFF
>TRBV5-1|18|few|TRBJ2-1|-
TGCGCCAGCAGCTTGGGACACCGACAGGACCTCTCCTACAATGAGCAGTTCTTC
CASSLGHRQDLSYNEQFF
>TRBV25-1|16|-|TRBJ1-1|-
TGTGCCAGCAGTGGTACCATAGGGGGAGGGAACACTGAAGCTTTCTTT
CASSGTIGGGNTEAFF